The next 27 T cell receptor beta chains were all read from a single sample in a study of OX40 agonist ivuxolimab in advanced cancers. Only in-frame clones appear in the TCRdb table, and some are missing; sequencing was by immunoSEQ multiplex PCR. Here the sample spans 55,000 to 90,000 clones, around four fifths being singletons. The material was CD4+ or CD8+ T cells sorted from blood, obtained in a trial of the OX40 agonist ivuxolimab. These receptors were collected from an adult with an advanced solid tumor such as melanoma, head and neck, liver or kidney cancer.

This clone was seen more than once but under ten times. The chain's CDR3 is CASSRTVNYGYTF. The CDR3 nucleotides are TGTGCCAGCAGCCGTACAGTTAACTATGGCTACACCTTC. The chain carries TRBV14 and TRBJ1-2; D is ambiguous. The CDR3 totals 13 residues. V was pared by 4 bases and J by 1 base, with 7 bases between. From germline, CDR1 is SGHDN and CDR2 FVKESK.

This clone occurred once. The CDR3 loop reads CAWSRDPRGEQYF. In nucleotides, the CDR3 is TGTGCCTGGAGCAGGGACCCGAGAGGCGAGCAGTACTTC. The rearrangement uses TRBV30 and TRBJ2-7; the D gene could be TRBD1 or TRBD2 (5 bases each). The germline V and J ends were trimmed by 3 bases and 6 bases, with 15 bases remaining between them. Germline CDR1 reads GTSNPN; CDR2 reads SVGIG (reference sequence). The CDR3 consists of 13 residues.

There are a few counts of this clone. The rearrangement uses TRBV11-1 and TRBJ2-1; a weak D match, TRBD1 (6 bases). Germline CDR1 reads SGHAT; CDR2 reads FQDESV (reference sequence). The length of the CDR3 is 13 residues. V gave up 5 bases and J gave up 8 bases, with 13 bases separating them. The chain's CDR3 is CASSANRDDEQFF. CDR3 in DNA: TGTGCCAGCAGCGCCAACAGGGACGATGAGCAGTTCTTC.

The chain couples TRBV2 to TRBJ1-5; no reliable D call. Trimming left V 5 bases short and J 1 base short, with 12 bases between. Germline CDR1 and CDR2: SNHLY and FYNNEI. The CDR3 sequence is 15 residues long. CDR3 coding DNA: TGTGCCAGCAGTCTGACGACGGGAAGCAATCAGCCCCAGCATTTT. Its protein product is CASSLTTGSNQPQHF.

The chain's CDR3 is CASSKPDGYEQYF. DNA for the CDR3: TGTGCCAGTAGTAAGCCGGACGGCTACGAGCAGTACTTC. The chain joins TRBV19 to TRBJ2-7; D remains unclear. Germline CDR1 and CDR2: LNHDA and SQIVND (reference sequence). V lost 4 bases and J 3 bases, leaving 10 bases between the germline ends. This CDR3 comprises 13 residues.

As concerns this clone: Other DNA variants within this sample encode the same CDR3. This sequence joins TRBV7-8 and TRBJ2-1, with D possibly TRBD2 on 6 matching bases. Germline V CDR1 and CDR2: SGHVS, FQNEAQ. The CDR3 has 15 residues. Trimming took off 4 bases at V and 9 bases at J, with 19 bases between the two ends. In DNA form, the CDR3 reads TGTGCCAGCAGCTCACATAGGGGACGGGGAGGTGAGCAGTTCTTC. Translation gives CASSSHRGRGGEQFF.

The chain links TRBV30 to TRBJ2-5, with D perhaps being TRBD1 or TRBD2 (6 bases each). CDR1 and CDR2 from the germline V gene are GTSNPN and SVGIG (reference sequence). The length of the CDR3 is 14 residues. CDR3 sequence: CATTGGRGVETQYF. The DNA for the CDR3 is TGTGCGACGACAGGAGGGAGAGGGGTAGAGACCCAGTACTTC.

The chain is built from TRBV2 and TRBJ1-6; D not resolved. Trimming took 5 bases from V and 7 from J, leaving 12 bases between them. Per germline, CDR1 SNHLY and CDR2 FYNNEI. The CDR3 spans 14 residues. CDR3 sequence: CASSPGRLNSPLHF. The CDR3 DNA sequence: TGTGCCAGCAGTCCCGGACGGCTAAATTCACCCCTCCACTTT.

The rearrangement uses TRBV2 and TRBJ2-5, with D hard to call. The DNA end is more similar to TRBJ2-7, so the J call may be wrong. Germline V lookup: CDR1 SNHLY, CDR2 FYNNEI. This CDR3 comprises 11 residues. CDR3 loop: CASSSDYEQYF. In DNA form, the CDR3 reads TGTGCCAGCAGTTCAGACTACGAGCAGTACTTC.

This chain joins TRBV18 and TRBJ2-4; 7 bases line up with TRBD1. V was pared by 0 bases and J by 1 base, with 3 bases of the junction left unmatched. The CDR3 extends over 16 amino acids. CDR1 is KGHSH and CDR2 is LQKENI in the germline V gene. This CDR3 reads CASSPPGQMAKNIQYF. The CDR3 DNA sequence: TGTGCCAGCTCACCACCGGGACAGATGGCCAAAAACATTCAGTACTTC.

This clone was picked up a small number of times. The chain recombines TRBV6-1 with TRBJ1-5, with a tentative D call TRBD1 (5 bases). The V end was cut by 7 bases, the J end by 3 bases, with 7 bases between. The CDR3 covers 12 residues. From germline, CDR1 is MNHNS and CDR2 SASEGT. Written as DNA, the CDR3 is TGTGCCAGCACAGGGTTCAATCAGCCCCAGCATTTT. As protein: CASTGFNQPQHF.

This clone appeared a single time. The V and J genes are TRBV11-2 and TRBJ1-1, with no clear D. This CDR3 is built from 15 residues. V shed 2 bases and J shed 0 bases, with 10 bases lying between them. Germline V gene data show CDR1 as SGHAT and CDR2 as FQNNGV. The CDR3 DNA reads TGTGCCAGCAGCTTACAGAGATTCATGAACACTGAAGCTTTCTTT. Its translation is CASSLQRFMNTEAFF.

There are a few counts of this clone. This chain links TRBV30 with TRBJ1-4; D remains unclear. CDR1 is GTSNPN, CDR2 SVGIG, per germline (reference sequence). The CDR3 spans 12 residues. Trimming took 7 bases from V and 7 from J, leaving 13 bases between them. This chain's CDR3 is CAFAGFGEKLFF. DNA of the CDR3: TGTGCCTTTGCTGGGTTCGGTGAAAAACTGTTTTTT.

The genes are TRBV7-2 and TRBJ1-5; D not certain. Trimming removed 1 base at V and 5 bases at J, with 12 bases between. This CDR3 contains 15 residues. In germline, CDR1 is SGHTA, CDR2 FQGNSA. CDR3 sequence: CASSLGSGPYQPQHF. The DNA of the CDR3 is TGTGCCAGCAGCTTAGGGTCCGGGCCATATCAGCCCCAGCATTTT.

The CDR3 is CASSSAPYNEQFF. The CDR3, as DNA: TGCGCCAGCAGCTCCGCCCCGTACAATGAGCAGTTCTTC. The rearrangement joins TRBV5-1 to TRBJ2-1, with unresolved D. Germline CDR1 reads SGHRS; CDR2 reads YFSETQ. This CDR3 comprises 13 residues. V lost 3 bases and J 4 bases, leaving 8 bases between the germline ends.

The chain recombines TRBV2 with TRBJ1-6; 10 bases match TRBD1. CDR1 SNHLY and CDR2 FYNNEI come from the germline V gene. With 6 bases clipped from V and 7 bases from J, the junction kept 9 bases outside the gene matches. The CDR3 is 16 residues long. The CDR3 region is CASRKDRGAKNSPLHF. The CDR3 DNA sequence: TGTGCCAGCAGGAAGGACAGGGGGGCGAAGAATTCACCCCTCCACTTT.

The rearrangement uses TRBV7-2 and TRBJ2-7; D is unresolved. Trimming took off 2 bases at V and 0 bases at J, with 8 bases between the two ends. The CDR3 loop spans 14 amino acids. CDR1 and CDR2 (germline): SGHTA, FQGNSA. CDR3 in DNA: TGTGCCAGCAGCTTAATCCCCTTCTCCTACGAGCAGTACTTC. This encodes CASSLIPFSYEQYF.

This clone was seen a few times. The chain recombines TRBV7-3 with TRBJ2-7; no reliable D call. Germline V CDR1 and CDR2: SGHTA, FQGTGA. The CDR3 runs to 13 residues. Trimming took off 2 bases at V and 7 bases at J, with 12 bases between the two ends. CDR3 loop: CASSLSVLGEQYF. The CDR3 nucleotides are TGTGCCAGCAGCTTATCCGTTTTGGGGGAGCAGTACTTC.

The chain uses TRBV10-3 and TRBJ2-7, with D possibly being TRBD1 (5 bases). CDR3 size: 14 residues. V gave up 6 bases and J gave up 1 base, with 13 bases separating them. Germline V gene sequence: CDR1 ENHRY, CDR2 SYGVKD. CDR3 in amino acids: CAIRDSKRSYEQYF. The DNA of the CDR3 is TGTGCCATCAGAGACAGCAAGAGATCCTACGAGCAGTACTTC.

The chain carries TRBV29-1 and TRBJ2-2; a possible D gene is TRBD2 (6 bases). The CDR3 has 13 residues. Trimming took 0 bases from V and 6 from J, leaving 8 bases between them. Germline V lookup: CDR1 SQVTM, CDR2 ANQGSEA. The CDR3 sequence: CSVEDGGAGELFF. Here the CDR3 DNA reads TGCAGCGTTGAAGATGGAGGGGCCGGGGAGCTGTTTTTT.

The J gene is TRBJ1-2, the V gene TRBV7-2, with D possibly matching TRBD1 (6 bases). The CDR3 contains 13 residues. The V gene's germline CDR1 is SGHTA and CDR2 FQGNSA. Trimming cost V 0 bases and J 7 bases, with 9 bases left between them. The CDR3 coding sequence is TGTGCCAGCAGCTTAGCGCGAGGGGGTGGCTACACCTTC. It is translated as CASSLARGGGYTF.

This chain joins TRBV30 and TRBJ1-5; D gene ambiguous. This CDR3 comprises 15 residues. V was clipped by 1 base and J by 7 bases, with 17 bases between them. Germline V CDR1 and CDR2: GTSNPN, SVGIG (reference sequence). DNA for the CDR3: TGTGCCTGGAGTGCTGGCGGGTCCCGGGAACAGCCCCAGCATTTT. The encoded protein is CAWSAGGSREQPQHF.

The rearrangement links TRBV6-6 to TRBJ1-5; D perhaps matches TRBD1 (5 bases). Looked up from germline, CDR1 is MNHNY and CDR2 is SVGAGI (reference sequence). Trimming removed 2 bases at V and 4 bases at J, with 12 bases between. CDR3 size: 15 residues. The CDR3 DNA reads TGTGCCAGCAGTTACGGTGGGGCAGAGAATCAGCCCCAGCATTTT. This gives the protein CASSYGGAENQPQHF.

The chain is built from TRBV13 and TRBJ2-3; TRBD2 is a possible D gene (6 bases). V gave up 5 bases and J gave up 5 bases, with 11 bases separating them. The CDR3 has 13 amino acids. Germline V gives CDR1 PRHDT, CDR2 FYEKMQ (reference sequence). CDR3 nucleotides: TGTGCCAGCAGCGGCGCCGGGGGAGATACGCAGTATTTT. It yields the protein CASSGAGGDTQYF.

V and J are TRBV5-6 and TRBJ2-1; D gene uncertain. The CDR3 is made up of 13 amino acids. Trimming shortened V by 2 bases and J by 10 bases, and 13 bases separated the two germline ends. Germline CDR1 SGHDT, CDR2 YYEEEE. The chain's CDR3 is CASSLGLPREQFF. The CDR3 region has the DNA TGTGCCAGCAGCTTAGGGCTTCCTAGGGAGCAGTTCTTC.

The chain is built from TRBV29-1 and TRBJ2-1; TRBD1 agrees at 8 bases. CDR3 length: 15 amino acids. Trimming cost V 3 bases and J 10 bases; bases outside gene matches: 14. Looked up from germline, CDR1 is SQVTM and CDR2 is ANQGSEA. This chain's CDR3 is CSVDFVGQGGREQFF. The CDR3 DNA reads TGCAGCGTTGATTTTGTAGGACAGGGAGGAAGGGAGCAGTTCTTC.

The V and J genes are TRBV27 and TRBJ1-4, with unresolved D. This CDR3 is built from 14 residues. Germline V gene lookup returns CDR1 MNHEY and CDR2 SMNVEV (reference sequence). V was pared by 2 bases and J by 0 bases, with 4 bases between. The CDR3 reads CASSLLSTNEKLFF. CDR3 bases: TGTGCCAGCAGTTTACTATCAACTAATGAAAAACTGTTTTTT.